The clone carrying this T cell receptor (beta chain) was counted many times. The data originate from a study of naive and memory T cell subsets. An equimolar mix of two oligonucleotides served as the beta constant-region primer for TRBC1 and TRBC2. One entry per CDR3 protein results from TCRdb running MiXCR on the UMI-ligation and nested PCR reads. The table lists some 83,000 distinct CDR3 sequences, about an eighth of them singletons. This CDR3 comprises 14 residues. Germline V lookup: CDR1 SNHLY, CDR2 FYNNEI. The germline V and J ends were trimmed by 6 bases and 9 bases, with 18 bases remaining between them.

This TCR was sampled from a human donor in good health. The sample was central memory CD4+ T cells from blood. V usage is TRBV2 and J usage is TRBJ2-1; no firm D call. The CDR3 protein is CASRESLTFTEQFF. CDR3 nucleotides: TGTGCCAGCAGAGAGTCACTGACGTTCACTGAGCAGTTCTTC.